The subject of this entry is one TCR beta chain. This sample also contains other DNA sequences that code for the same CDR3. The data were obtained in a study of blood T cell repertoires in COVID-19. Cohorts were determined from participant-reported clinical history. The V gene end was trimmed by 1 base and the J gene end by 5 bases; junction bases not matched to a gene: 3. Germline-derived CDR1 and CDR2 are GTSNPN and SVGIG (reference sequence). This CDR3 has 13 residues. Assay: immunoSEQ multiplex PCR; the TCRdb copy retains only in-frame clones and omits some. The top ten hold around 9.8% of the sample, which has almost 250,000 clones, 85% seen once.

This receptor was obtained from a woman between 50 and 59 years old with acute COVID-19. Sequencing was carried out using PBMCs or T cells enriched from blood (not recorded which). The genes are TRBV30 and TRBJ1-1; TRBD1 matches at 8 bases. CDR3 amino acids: CAWSGDRRTEAFF. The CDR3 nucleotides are TGTGCCTGGAGTGGGGACAGGCGAACTGAAGCTTTCTTT.